Given below is one T cell receptor beta chain in context. The sample belongs to a study of T cell changes during pregnancy in multiple sclerosis. The CDR3 contains 15 residues. Trimming cost V 1 base and J 6 bases; bases outside gene matches: 5. Germline lookup yields CDR1 SGHTA and CDR2 FQGTGA. Sequenced by immunoSEQ multiplex PCR; TCRdb stores in-frame clones only, minus some. Of approximately 27,000 clones detected, around nine tenths appear once; the ten largest clones hold 0.6% to 0.9%. The sequences come from CD4+ T cells from peripheral blood mononuclear cells, collected in the first trimester of pregnancy. The clonotype was recovered from a female donor with multiple sclerosis, enrolled in a pregnancy study. The genes are TRBV7-3 and TRBJ2-1; 8 positions agree with TRBD2. The CDR3 spells CASSLRGGGINEQFF. In DNA, the CDR3 is TGTGCCAGCAGCTTAAGGGGCGGGGGGATCAATGAGCAGTTCTTC.